This T cell receptor beta chain was recorded in a study of CD8+ T cells in alopecia areata. Study information: Tofacitinib was given for 6 to 18 months, then stopped for 6 months.

Turning to this clone: The antigen is unknown.

Between the trimmed V and J ends, which lost 3 bases and 4 bases, there was a span of 13 bases. Per germline, CDR1 LNHDA and CDR2 SQIVND (reference sequence). This CDR3 spans 15 amino acids. Sequencing used cDNA as its template, made by extracting RNA and reverse transcribing it. Repertoires were generated with immunoSEQ multiplex PCR, while TCRdb's copy carries only in-frame clones and drops some. The sample consists of 150,000 or so clones, 75% to 90% of them appearing once. Study-level results: Clonality exceeded that of normal scalp in lesional scalp, most notably in alopecia totalis/universalis. Mice showed TCR sharing more clearly than patients did, possibly owing to HLA.

The rearrangement uses TRBV19 and TRBJ2-4; weak D call: TRBD1 (5 bases). The sequenced sample was CD8+ T cells sorted from blood, obtained at week 0. The receptor was isolated from a human donor with alopecia areata. CDR3 sequence: CASSIDSIVKNIQYF. The DNA for the CDR3 is TGTGCCAGTAGTATCGACAGCATAGTAAAAAACATTCAGTACTTC.